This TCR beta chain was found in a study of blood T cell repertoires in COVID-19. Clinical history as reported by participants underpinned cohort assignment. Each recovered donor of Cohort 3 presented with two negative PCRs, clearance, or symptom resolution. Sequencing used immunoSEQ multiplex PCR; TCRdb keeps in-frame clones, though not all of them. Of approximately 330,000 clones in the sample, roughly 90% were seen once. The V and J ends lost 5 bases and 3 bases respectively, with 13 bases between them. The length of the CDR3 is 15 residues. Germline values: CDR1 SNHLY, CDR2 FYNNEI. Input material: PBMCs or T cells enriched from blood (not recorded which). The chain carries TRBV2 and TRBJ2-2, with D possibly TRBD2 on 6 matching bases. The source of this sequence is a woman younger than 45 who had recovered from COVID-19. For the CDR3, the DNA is TGTGCCAGCAGTCAAGAGTGGGGGGACACCGGGGAGCTGTTTTTT. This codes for CASSQEWGDTGELFF.